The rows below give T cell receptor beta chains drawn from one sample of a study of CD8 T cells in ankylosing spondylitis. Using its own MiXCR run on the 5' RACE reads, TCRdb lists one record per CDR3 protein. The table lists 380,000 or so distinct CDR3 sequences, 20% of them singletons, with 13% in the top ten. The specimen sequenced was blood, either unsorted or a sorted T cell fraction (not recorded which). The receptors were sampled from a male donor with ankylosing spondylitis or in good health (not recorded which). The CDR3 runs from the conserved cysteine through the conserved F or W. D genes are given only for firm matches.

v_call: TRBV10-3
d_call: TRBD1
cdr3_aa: CAISTGRSSYEQYF

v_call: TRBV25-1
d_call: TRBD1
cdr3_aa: CASSSVMGTGWVDEQYF

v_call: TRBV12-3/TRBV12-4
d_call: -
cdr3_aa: CASRRGLDTEAFF

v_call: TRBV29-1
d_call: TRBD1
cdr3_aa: CSVPGQGYGNEQFF

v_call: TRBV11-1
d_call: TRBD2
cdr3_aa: CASSLAVSGGLSSYNEQFF

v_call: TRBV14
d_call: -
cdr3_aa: CASSAGIVGQETQYF

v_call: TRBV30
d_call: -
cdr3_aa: CAWNTGEETQYF

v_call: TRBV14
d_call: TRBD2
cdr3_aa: CASSQDPLRGDRTDTQYF

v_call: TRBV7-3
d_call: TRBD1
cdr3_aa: CASSFHGQGGETQYF

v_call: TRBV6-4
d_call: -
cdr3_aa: CASSEGGGPGNEQFF

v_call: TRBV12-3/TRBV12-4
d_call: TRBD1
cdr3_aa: CASSVVGTGPYEQYF

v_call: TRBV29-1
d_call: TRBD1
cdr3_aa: CSAQVGTETYEQYF

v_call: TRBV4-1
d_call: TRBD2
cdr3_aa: CASSQDSAGGYNEQFF

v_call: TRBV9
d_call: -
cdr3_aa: CASSVATRAPSTGELFF

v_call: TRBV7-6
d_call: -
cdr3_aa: CASSLRTDGYGYTF

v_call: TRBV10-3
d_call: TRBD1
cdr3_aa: CAARGTGSQETQYF

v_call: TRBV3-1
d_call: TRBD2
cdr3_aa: CASSLELAGEPKSSYNEQFF

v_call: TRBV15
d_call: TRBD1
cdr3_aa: CATSGRGQGDATGELFF

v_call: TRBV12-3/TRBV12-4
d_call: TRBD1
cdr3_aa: CASSFGTAKNIQYF

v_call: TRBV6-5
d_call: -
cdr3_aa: CASSYAGLSNQPQHF

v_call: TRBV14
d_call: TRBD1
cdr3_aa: CASSQDVDRPNEQFF

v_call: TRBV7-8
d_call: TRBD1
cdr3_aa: CASSPPTGNAYEQYF

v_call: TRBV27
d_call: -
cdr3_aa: CATGDLISNQPQHF

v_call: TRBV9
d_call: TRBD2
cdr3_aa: CASSEWTSGTVTQYF

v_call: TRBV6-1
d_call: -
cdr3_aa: CASSRTDSYTDTQYF

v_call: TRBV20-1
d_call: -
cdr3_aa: CSAKTIQVSYEQYF

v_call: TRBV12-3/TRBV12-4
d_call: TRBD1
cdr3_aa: CASRGTGFTDTQYF

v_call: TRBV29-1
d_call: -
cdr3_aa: CSVFIGQGFGSGYGYTF

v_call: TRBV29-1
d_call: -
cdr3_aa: CSVEEFDGLETQYF

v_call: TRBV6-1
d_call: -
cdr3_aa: CASSEDETLAPDTQYF

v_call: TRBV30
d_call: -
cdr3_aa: CAWTSGTPEQPQHF

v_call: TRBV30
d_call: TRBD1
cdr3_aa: CAWSATGWETQYF

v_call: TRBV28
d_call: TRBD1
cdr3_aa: CASSGQGAQDQETQYF

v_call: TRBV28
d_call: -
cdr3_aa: CASSYQESRTPTYEQYF

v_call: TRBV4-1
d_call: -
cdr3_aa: CASSQVQGFSSYEQYF

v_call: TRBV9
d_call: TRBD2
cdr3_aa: CASSDESGGAGYNEQFF

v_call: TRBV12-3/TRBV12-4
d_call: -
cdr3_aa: CASSTGTEKIEQFF

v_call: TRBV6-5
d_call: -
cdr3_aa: CASSYSQGSTDTQYF

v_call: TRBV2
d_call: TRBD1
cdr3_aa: CASSEALGQGAYNEQFF

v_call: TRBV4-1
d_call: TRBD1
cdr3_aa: CASSQDLGQGFDGELFF

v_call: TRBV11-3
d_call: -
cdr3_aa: CASSLDILAEQFF

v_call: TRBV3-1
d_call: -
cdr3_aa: CASSPFETGTSGETQYF

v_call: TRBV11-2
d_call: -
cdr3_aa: CASSLAPEGYEQYF

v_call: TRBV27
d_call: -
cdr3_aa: CASSFTGWNEQFF

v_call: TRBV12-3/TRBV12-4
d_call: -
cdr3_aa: CASSLGGGGYTF

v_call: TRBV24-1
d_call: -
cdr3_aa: CATSDARATEAFF

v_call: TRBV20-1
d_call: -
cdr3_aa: CSAREGSYNEQFF

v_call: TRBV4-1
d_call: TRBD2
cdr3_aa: CASSQIAGTDTQYF

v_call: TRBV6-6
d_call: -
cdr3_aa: CASSSPDEQYF

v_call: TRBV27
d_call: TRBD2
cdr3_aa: CASTLAGASTDTQYF

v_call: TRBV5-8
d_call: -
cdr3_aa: CASSLAAASSYNEQFF

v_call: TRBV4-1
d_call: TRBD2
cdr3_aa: CASSQVHGGLGNEQFF

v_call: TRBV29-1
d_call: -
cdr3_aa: CSVEDWTRNTEAFF

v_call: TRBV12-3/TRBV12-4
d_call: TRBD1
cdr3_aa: CASSSTGLGSEQYF

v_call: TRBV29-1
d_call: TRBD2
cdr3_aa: CSVEDGLAGGYTDTQYF

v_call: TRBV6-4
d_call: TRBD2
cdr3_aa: CASSRLAGESASTDTQYF